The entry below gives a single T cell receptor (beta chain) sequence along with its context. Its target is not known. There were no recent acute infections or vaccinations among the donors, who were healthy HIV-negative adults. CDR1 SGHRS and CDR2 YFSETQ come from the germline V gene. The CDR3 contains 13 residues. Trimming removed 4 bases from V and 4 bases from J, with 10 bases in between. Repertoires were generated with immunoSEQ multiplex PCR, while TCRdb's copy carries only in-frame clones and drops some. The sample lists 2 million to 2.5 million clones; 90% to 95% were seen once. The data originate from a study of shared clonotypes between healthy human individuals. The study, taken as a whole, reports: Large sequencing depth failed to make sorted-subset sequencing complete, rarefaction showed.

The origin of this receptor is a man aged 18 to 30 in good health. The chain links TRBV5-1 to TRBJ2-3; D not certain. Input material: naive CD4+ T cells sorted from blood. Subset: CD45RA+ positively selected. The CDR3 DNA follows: TGCGCCAGCAGCGGAACACTGGCAGATACGCAGTATTTT. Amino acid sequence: CASSGTLADTQYF.